Reported below is one T cell receptor (beta chain). Its target is unknown. How the authors handled the data: ImmunoSEQ output lacked quality scores and full-length reads, limiting matched filtering. Using immunoSEQ multiplex PCR, the repertoire was profiled, and TCRdb retains in-frame clones only, with some absent. V and J calls plus clone size are reproduced from that table; the DNA served to infer D and trimming. The table has around 600,000 clones, 98% seen once. CD45RO-negative, CCR7-positively selected cells formed the naive CD8 fraction, excluding terminally differentiated effector memory CD45RA+ cells. None of the donors, who were healthy HIV-negative adults, had recently had acute infections or vaccinations. Germline CDR1 and CDR2: MDHEN and SYDVKM. With 5 bases removed from V and 0 bases from J, the gap between germline ends came to 8 bases. The CDR3 runs 13 residues. The data are from a study of shared clonotypes between healthy human individuals.

Findings and limits, study-wide: As a rule, naive subsets had a larger estimated richness than memory subsets. Against clonotypes common to all four donors, non-shared ones had lower generation probabilities.

J is TRBJ2-7 and V is TRBV28; D unclear. What was sequenced was naive CD8+ T cells sorted from blood. The TCR comes from a man under 40 in good health. As DNA, the CDR3 is TGTGCCAGCAGTACTCAGAACTCCTACGAGCAGTACTTC. The encoded protein is CASSTQNSYEQYF. The full variable domain, completed using reference TRBV28 and TRBJ2-7, is DVKVTQSSRYLVKRTGEKVFLECVQDMDHENMFWYRQDPGLGLRLIYFSYDVKMKEKGDIPEGYSVSREKKERFSLILESASTNQTSMYLCASSTQNSYEQYFGPGTRLTVT.